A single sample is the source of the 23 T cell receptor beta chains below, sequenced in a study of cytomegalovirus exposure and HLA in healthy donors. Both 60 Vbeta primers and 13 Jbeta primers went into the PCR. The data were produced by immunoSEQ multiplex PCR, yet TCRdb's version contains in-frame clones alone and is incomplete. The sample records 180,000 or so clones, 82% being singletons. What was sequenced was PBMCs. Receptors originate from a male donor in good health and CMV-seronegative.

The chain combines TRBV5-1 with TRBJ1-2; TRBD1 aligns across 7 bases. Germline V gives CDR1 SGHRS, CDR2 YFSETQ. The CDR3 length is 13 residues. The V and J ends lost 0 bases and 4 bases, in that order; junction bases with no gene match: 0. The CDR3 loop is CASSLDRGYGYTF. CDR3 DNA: TGCGCCAGCAGCTTGGACAGGGGCTATGGCTACACCTTC. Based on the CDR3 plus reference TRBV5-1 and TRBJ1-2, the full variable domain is KAGVTQTPRYLIKTRGQQVTLSCSPISGHRSVSWYQQTPGQGLQFLFEYFSETQRNKGNFPGRFSGRQFSNSRSEMNVSTLELGDSALYLCASSLDRGYGYTFGSGTRLTVV.

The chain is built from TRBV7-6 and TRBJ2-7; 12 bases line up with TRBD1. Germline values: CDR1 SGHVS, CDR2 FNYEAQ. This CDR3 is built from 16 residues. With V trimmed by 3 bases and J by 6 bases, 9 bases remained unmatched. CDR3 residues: CASSFGGGTGGAEQYF. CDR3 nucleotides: TGTGCCAGCAGCTTCGGAGGCGGGACAGGGGGCGCCGAGCAGTACTTC.

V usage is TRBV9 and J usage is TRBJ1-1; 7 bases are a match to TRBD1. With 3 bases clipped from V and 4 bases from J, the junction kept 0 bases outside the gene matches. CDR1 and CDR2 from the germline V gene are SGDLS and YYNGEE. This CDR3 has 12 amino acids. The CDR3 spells CASSAGGTEAFF. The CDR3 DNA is TGTGCCAGCAGCGCAGGGGGCACTGAAGCTTTCTTT.

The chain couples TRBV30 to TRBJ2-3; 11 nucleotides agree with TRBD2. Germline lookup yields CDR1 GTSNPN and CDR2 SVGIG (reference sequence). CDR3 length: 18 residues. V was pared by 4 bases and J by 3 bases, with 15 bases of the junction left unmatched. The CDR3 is CAWIRLAGWGQGTDTQYF. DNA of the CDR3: TGTGCCTGGATCAGACTAGCGGGATGGGGGCAGGGGACAGATACGCAGTATTTT.

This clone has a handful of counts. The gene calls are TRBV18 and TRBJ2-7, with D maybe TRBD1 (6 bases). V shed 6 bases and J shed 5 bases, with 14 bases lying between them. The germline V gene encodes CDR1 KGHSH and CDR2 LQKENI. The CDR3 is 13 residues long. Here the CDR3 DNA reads TGTGCCAGCTCCCGACGTGAGGGGGACGAGCAGTACTTC. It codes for CASSRREGDEQYF.

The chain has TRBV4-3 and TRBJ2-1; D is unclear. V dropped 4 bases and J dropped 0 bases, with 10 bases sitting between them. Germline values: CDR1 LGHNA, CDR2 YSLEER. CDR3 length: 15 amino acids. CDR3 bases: TGCGCCAGCAGCCGAGCTTACAGCTCCTACAATGAGCAGTTCTTC. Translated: CASSRAYSSYNEQFF.

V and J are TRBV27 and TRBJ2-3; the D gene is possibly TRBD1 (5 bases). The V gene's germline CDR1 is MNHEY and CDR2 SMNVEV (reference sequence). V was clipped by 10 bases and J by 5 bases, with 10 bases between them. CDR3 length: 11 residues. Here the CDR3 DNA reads TGTGCCACTTTAGGGGTAGATACGCAGTATTTT. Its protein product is CATLGVDTQYF.

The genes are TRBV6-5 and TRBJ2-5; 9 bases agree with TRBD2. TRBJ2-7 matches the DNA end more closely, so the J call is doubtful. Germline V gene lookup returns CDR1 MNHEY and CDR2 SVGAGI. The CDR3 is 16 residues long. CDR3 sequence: CASSYSVLAGAYEQYF. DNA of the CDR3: TGTGCCAGCAGTTACTCCGTATTAGCGGGGGCCTACGAGCAGTACTTC.

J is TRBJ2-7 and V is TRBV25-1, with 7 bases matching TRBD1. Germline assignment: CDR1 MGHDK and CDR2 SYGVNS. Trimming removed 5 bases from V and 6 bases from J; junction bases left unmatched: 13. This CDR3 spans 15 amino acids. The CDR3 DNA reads TGTGCCAGCAGTTCTCCGGGACAGCCTTCGGGCGAGCAGTACTTC. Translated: CASSSPGQPSGEQYF.

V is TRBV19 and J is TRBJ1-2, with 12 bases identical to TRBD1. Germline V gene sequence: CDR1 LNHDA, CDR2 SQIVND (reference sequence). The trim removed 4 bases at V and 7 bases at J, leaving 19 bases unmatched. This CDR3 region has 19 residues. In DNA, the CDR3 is TGTGCCAGTAGTAAACTTACAGGGACAGGGGGCAAGACCAGGAGTGGCTACACCTTC. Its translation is CASSKLTGTGGKTRSGYTF.

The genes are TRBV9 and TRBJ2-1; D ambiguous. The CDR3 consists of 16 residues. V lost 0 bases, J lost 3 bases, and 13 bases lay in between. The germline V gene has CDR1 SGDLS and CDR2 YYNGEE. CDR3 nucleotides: TGTGCCAGCAGCGTAGAGCCAGCGATTGACTACAATGAGCAGTTCTTC. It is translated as CASSVEPAIDYNEQFF.

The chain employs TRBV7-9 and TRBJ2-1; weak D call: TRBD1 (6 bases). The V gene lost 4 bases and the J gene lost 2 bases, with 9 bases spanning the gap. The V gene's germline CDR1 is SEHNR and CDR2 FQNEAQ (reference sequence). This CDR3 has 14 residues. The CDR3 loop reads CASSYRDTYNEQFF. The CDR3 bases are TGTGCCAGCAGCTACCGGGACACCTACAATGAGCAGTTCTTC.

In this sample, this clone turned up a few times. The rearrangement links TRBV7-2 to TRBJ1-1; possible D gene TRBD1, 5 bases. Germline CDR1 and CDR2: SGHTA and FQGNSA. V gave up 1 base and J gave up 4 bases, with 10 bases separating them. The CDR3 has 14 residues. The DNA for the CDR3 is TGTGCCAGCAGCTTAGGTTATAGGGGCACTGAAGCTTTCTTT. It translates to CASSLGYRGTEAFF.

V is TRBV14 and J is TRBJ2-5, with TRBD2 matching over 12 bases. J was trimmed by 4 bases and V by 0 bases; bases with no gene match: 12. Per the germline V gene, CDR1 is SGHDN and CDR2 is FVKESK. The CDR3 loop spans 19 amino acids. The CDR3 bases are TGTGCCAGCAGCCAAGAATCCGGACTAGCGGGACCGGGGGGAGAGACCCAGTACTTC. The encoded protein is CASSQESGLAGPGGETQYF.

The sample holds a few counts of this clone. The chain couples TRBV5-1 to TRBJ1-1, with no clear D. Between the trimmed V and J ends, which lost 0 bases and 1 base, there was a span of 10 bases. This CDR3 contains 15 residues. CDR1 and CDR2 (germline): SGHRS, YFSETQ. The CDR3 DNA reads TGCGCCAGCAGCTTGGACGCGCCGCGGAACACTGAAGCTTTCTTT. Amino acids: CASSLDAPRNTEAFF.

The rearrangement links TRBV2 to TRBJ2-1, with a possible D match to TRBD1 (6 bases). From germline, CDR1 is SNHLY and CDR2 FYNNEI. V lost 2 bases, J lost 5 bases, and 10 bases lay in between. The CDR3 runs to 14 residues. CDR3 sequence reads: CASSENTGNNEQFF. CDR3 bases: TGTGCCAGCAGTGAAAACACAGGGAACAATGAGCAGTTCTTC. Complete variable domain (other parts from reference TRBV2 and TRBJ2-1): EPEVTQTPSHQVTQMGQEVILRCVPISNHLYFYWYRQILGQKVEFLVSFYNNEISEKSEIFDDQFSVERPDGSNFTLKIRSTKLEDSAMYFCASSENTGNNEQFFGPGTRLTVL.

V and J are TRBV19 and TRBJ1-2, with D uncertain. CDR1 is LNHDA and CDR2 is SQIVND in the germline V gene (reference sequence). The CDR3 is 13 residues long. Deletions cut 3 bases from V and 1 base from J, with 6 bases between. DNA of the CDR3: TGTGCCAGTAGTATTGACAATAACTATGGCTACACCTTC. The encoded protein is CASSIDNNYGYTF.

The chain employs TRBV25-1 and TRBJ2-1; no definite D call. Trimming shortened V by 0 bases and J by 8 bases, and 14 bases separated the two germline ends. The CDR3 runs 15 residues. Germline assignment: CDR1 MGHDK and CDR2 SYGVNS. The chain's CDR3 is CASSEYTLSDYEQFF. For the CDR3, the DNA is TGTGCCAGCAGTGAATATACTCTAAGTGACTATGAGCAGTTCTTC.

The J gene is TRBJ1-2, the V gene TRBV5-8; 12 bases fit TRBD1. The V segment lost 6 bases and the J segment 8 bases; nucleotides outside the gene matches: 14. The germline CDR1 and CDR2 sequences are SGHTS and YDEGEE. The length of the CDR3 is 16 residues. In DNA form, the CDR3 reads TGTGCCAGCACCCCGGTTGGGACAGGGGGCTTGGGAGGCTACACCTTC. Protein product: CASTPVGTGGLGGYTF.

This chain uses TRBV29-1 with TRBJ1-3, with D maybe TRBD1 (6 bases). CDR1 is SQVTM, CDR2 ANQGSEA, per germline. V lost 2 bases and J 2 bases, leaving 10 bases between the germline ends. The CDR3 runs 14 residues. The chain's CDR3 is CSVETGNAGNTIYF. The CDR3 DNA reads TGCAGCGTTGAAACAGGGAACGCTGGAAACACCATATATTTT. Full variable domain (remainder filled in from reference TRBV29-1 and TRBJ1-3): SAVISQKPSRDICQRGTSLTIQCQVDSQVTMMFWYRQQPGQSLTLIATANQGSEATYESGFVIDKFPISRPNLTFSTLTVSNMSPEDSSIYLCSVETGNAGNTIYFGEGSWLTVV.

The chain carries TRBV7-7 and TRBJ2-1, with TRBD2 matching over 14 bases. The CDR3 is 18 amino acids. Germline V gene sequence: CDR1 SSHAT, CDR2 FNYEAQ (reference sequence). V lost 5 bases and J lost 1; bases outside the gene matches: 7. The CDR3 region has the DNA TGTGCCAGCAGCCGAGGGACTAGCGGGAGTTTATCCTACAATGAGCAGTTCTTC. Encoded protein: CASSRGTSGSLSYNEQFF.

CDR3 bases: TGTGCCAGCAGCTTAGGACAGGGGAATAATTCACCCCTCCACTTT. Translated, it gives CASSLGQGNNSPLHF. This sequence joins TRBV7-6 and TRBJ1-6, with 8 bases matching TRBD1. Germline-derived CDR1 and CDR2 are SGHVS and FNYEAQ. This CDR3 is built from 15 residues. Trimming cost V 1 base and J 5 bases; bases outside gene matches: 1. The whole variable domain, remainder taken from reference TRBV7-6 and TRBJ1-6, is GAGVSQSPRYKVTKRGQDVALRCDPISGHVSLYWYRQALGQGPEFLTYFNYEAQQDKSGLPNDRFSAERPEGSISTLTIQRTEQRDSAMYRCASSLGQGNNSPLHFGNGTRLTVT.

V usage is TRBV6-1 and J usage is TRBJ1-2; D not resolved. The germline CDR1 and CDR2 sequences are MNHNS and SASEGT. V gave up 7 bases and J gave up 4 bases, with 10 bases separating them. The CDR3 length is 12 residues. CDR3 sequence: CASTVSTYGYTF. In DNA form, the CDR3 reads TGTGCCAGCACGGTCTCCACCTATGGCTACACCTTC.